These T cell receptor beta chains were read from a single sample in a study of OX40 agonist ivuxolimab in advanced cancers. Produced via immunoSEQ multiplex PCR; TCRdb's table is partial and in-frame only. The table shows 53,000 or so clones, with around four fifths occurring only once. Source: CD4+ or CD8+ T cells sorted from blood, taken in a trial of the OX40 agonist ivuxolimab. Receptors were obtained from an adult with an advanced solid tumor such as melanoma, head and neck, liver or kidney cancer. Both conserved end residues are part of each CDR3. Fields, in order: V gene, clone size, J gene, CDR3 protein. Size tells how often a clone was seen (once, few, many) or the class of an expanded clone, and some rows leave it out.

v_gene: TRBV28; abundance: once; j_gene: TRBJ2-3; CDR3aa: CASRRTGGRNTQYF
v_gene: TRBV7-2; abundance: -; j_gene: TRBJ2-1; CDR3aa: CASSRQVGDEQFF
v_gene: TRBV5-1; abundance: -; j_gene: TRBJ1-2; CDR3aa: CASSLAGNYGYTF
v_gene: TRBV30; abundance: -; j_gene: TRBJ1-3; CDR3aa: CAWSVQAGNTIYF
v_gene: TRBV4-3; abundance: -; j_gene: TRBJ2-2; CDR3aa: CASSQFAGTGELFF
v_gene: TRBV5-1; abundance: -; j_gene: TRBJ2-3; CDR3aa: CASSASGRSLLRTDTQYF
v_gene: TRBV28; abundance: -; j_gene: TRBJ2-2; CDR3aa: CASSPQLAGRTGELFF
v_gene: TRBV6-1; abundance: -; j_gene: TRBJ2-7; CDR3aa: CASGPYEQYF
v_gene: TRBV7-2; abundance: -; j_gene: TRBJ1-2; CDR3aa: CASSLMGHGYTF
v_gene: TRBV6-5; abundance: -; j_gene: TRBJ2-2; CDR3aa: CASRLAFMGGELFF
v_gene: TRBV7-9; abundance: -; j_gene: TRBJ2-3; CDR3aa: CASSLGLAGSTDTQYF
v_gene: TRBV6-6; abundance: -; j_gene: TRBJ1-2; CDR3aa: CASSPSGAAGYGYTF
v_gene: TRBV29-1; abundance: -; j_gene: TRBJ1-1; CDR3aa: CSVEDFVPGGAPEAFF
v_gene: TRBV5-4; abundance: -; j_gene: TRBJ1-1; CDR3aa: CASSTGGIAEAFF
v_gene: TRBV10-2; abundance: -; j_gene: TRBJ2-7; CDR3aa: CASSGVGPGEQYF
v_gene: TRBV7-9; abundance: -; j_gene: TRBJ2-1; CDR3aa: CASSLAGTAYNEQFF
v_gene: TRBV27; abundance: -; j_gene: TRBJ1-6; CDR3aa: CASSPHTDYNSPLHF
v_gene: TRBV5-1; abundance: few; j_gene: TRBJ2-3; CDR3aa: CASSLFGASTDTQYF
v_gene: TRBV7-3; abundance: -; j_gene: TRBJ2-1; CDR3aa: CASSLGGGEQFF
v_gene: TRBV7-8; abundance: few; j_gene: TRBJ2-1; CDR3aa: CASSLALAGGDYNEQFF
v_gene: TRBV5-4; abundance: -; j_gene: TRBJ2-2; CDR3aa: CASSYVSRTNTGELFF
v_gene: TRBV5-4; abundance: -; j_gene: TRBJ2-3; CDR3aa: CASSLSGTSGGTTDTQYF
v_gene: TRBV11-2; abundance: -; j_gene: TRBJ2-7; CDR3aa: CASSRPGTGFYEQYF
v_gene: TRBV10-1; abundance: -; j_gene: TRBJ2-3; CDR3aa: CASSAGTGTDTQYF